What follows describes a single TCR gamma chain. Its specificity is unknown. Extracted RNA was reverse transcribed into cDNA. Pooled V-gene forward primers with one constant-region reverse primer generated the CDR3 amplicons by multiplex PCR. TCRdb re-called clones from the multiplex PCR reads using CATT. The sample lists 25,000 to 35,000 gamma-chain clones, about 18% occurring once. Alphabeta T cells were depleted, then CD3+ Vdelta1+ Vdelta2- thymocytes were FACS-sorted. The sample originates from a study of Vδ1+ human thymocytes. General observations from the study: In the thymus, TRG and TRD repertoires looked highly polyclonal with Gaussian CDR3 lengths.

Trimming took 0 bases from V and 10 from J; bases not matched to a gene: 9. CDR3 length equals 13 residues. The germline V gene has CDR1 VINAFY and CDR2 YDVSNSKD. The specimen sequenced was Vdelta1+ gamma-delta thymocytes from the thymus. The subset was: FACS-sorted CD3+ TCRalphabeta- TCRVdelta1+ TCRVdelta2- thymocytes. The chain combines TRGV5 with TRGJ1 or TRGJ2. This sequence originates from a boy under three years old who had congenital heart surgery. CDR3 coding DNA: TGTGCCACCTGGGACAGGACCCAGCCAAAGAAACTCTTT. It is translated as CATWDRTQPKKLF.